A single sample is the source of the 23 T cell receptor beta chains below, sequenced in a study of blood T cell repertoires in COVID-19. The data were produced by immunoSEQ multiplex PCR, yet TCRdb's version contains in-frame clones alone and is incomplete. The sample has about 260,000 clones, 70% to 90% seen once. Sequences were obtained from PBMCs or T cells enriched from blood (not recorded which). These receptors were obtained from a man aged 45-65 years who had been exposed to COVID-19.

V is TRBV5-1 and J is TRBJ1-1, with D possibly being TRBD1 (6 bases). V was trimmed by 1 base and J by 0 bases, leaving 7 bases between them. The CDR3 has 14 residues. From germline, CDR1 is SGHRS and CDR2 YFSETQ. In nucleotides, the CDR3 is TGCGCCAGCAGCTTGCGGACAGTGAACACTGAAGCTTTCTTT. This translates into CASSLRTVNTEAFF.

The chain uses TRBV5-1 and TRBJ2-1; 12 nucleotides match TRBD2. The CDR3 consists of 15 residues. Germline-derived CDR1 and CDR2 are SGHRS and YFSETQ. V dropped 0 bases and J dropped 7; count of bases not matched to a gene: 2. As DNA, the CDR3 is TGCGCCAGCAGCTTGGGACTAGCGGGAGCGAATGAGCAGTTCTTC. This translates into CASSLGLAGANEQFF.

The rearrangement joins TRBV6-6 to TRBJ1-2, with D possibly matching TRBD1 (5 bases). CDR1 is MNHNY and CDR2 is SVGAGI in the germline V gene (reference sequence). Trimming pared 2 bases from V and 3 bases from J, leaving 10 bases between. This CDR3 comprises 14 residues. CDR3 coding DNA: TGTGCCAGCAGTTACGACAGTCTTGACTATGGCTACACCTTC. It is translated as CASSYDSLDYGYTF.

This chain uses TRBV2 with TRBJ2-2, with D possibly TRBD1 on 6 matching bases. CDR1 and CDR2 from the germline V gene are SNHLY and FYNNEI. The CDR3 is 15 amino acids. The ends were cut back, 4 bases at V and 0 bases at J, with 9 bases in the middle. The CDR3 loop reads CASSANRANTGELFF. The CDR3 DNA is TGTGCCAGCAGTGCGAACAGGGCGAACACCGGGGAGCTGTTTTTT.

The chain employs TRBV28 and TRBJ2-5; 10 bases are shared with TRBD1. Germline CDR1 and CDR2: MDHEN and SYDVKM. Trimming removed 5 bases from V and 1 base from J; junction bases left unmatched: 7. The CDR3 is 16 residues long. CDR3: CASSGLGQGIQETQYF. The CDR3 DNA follows: TGTGCCAGCAGTGGCCTGGGACAGGGGATCCAAGAGACCCAGTACTTC.

The chain links TRBV4-1 to TRBJ1-6; 7 bases are a match to TRBD1. This CDR3 has 16 residues. With V trimmed by 2 bases and J by 7 bases, 8 bases remained unmatched. CDR1 is MGHRA and CDR2 is YSYEKL in the germline V gene. The CDR3 DNA follows: TGCGCCAGCAGCCAACGCCGACAGGGAACCAATTCACCCCTCCACTTT. Amino acids: CASSQRRQGTNSPLHF.

Note on this clone: Other DNA sequences in this sample translate to the same CDR3. V usage is TRBV5-4 and J usage is TRBJ2-1; 12 bases line up with TRBD2. CDR3 length: 15 residues. The V segment lost 4 bases and the J segment 5 bases; nucleotides outside the gene matches: 4. Germline loops: CDR1 SGHNT, CDR2 YYREEE (reference sequence). CDR3 sequence reads: CASSLAGGPHNEQFF. DNA of the CDR3: TGTGCCAGCAGCCTAGCGGGGGGGCCCCACAATGAGCAGTTCTTC. Complete variable domain (other parts from reference TRBV5-4 and TRBJ2-1): ETGVTQSPTHLIKTRGQQVTLRCSSQSGHNTVSWYQQALGQGPQFIFQYYREEENGRGNFPPRFSGLQFPNYSSELNVNALELDDSALYLCASSLAGGPHNEQFFGPGTRLTVL.

This rearrangement joins TRBV12-5 to TRBJ1-3; 9 bases align to TRBD1. Germline CDR1 and CDR2: LGHNT and FRNRAP. This CDR3 region has 21 residues. V lost 6 bases to trimming and J lost 0 bases; unmatched junction nucleotides: 21. The CDR3: CASGPRAGTGTFLSSGNTIYF. DNA of the CDR3: TGTGCTAGTGGCCCCCGGGCAGGGACAGGGACATTTCTCAGCTCTGGAAACACCATATATTTT. The entire variable domain, with the rest obtained from reference TRBV12-5 and TRBJ1-3, is as follows: DARVTQTPRHKVTEMGQEVTMRCQPILGHNTVFWYRQTMMQGLELLAYFRNRAPLDDSGMPKDRFSAEMPDATLATLKIQPSEPRDSAVYFCASGPRAGTGTFLSSGNTIYFGEGSWLTVV.

The chain carries TRBV3-1 (or the pseudogene TRBV3-2) and TRBJ1-1; a possible D gene is TRBD1 (6 bases). The CDR3 runs 14 residues. Germline assignment: CDR1 LGHDT and CDR2 YNNKEL (reference sequence). Trimming took off 3 bases at V and 5 bases at J, with 13 bases between the two ends. The CDR3 nucleotides are TGTGCCAGCAGCCAGGTTTACCAGGGGACTGAAGCTTTCTTT. It specifies CASSQVYQGTEAFF.

V gene TRBV28 combines with J gene TRBJ1-2, with 9 nucleotides matching TRBD1. The germline V gene has CDR1 MDHEN and CDR2 SYDVKM. The J segment lost 4 bases and the V segment lost 7 bases, leaving 4 bases of the junction unmatched. The CDR3 loop spans 13 amino acids. The CDR3 DNA reads TGTGCCAGCACCGAGACAGGGGGCTATGGCTACACCTTC. Translating it yields CASTETGGYGYTF.

The rearrangement links TRBV30 to TRBJ1-6; weak D call: TRBD1 (6 bases). The CDR3 covers 15 residues. Trimming cost V 3 bases and J 12 bases, with 21 bases left between them. The germline V gene encodes CDR1 GTSNPN and CDR2 SVGIG (reference sequence). The CDR3 loop reads CAWRRGGGVSGPLHF. The CDR3 DNA reads TGTGCCTGGAGGAGGGGGGGAGGGGTTTCGGGACCCCTCCACTTT.

V gene TRBV3-1 (or the pseudogene TRBV3-2) combines with J gene TRBJ2-6; D not resolved. The CDR3 spans 15 residues. Germline V gene lookup returns CDR1 LGHDT and CDR2 YNNKEL (reference sequence). V was clipped by 1 base and J by 0 bases, with 4 bases between them. The CDR3 DNA follows: TGTGCCAGCAGCCAAGTTAGCTCTGGGGCCAACGTCCTGACTTTC. It is translated as CASSQVSSGANVLTF.

As for this clone: The sample contains more than one DNA sequence encoding this CDR3. This chain uses TRBV9 with TRBJ2-1; 7 bases agree with TRBD2. Germline CDR1 reads SGDLS; CDR2 reads YYNGEE. The CDR3 sequence is 15 residues long. V gave up 0 bases and J gave up 1 base; unmatched junction bases: 1. The CDR3 DNA follows: TGTGCCAGCAGCGTAGGGGAGGGTTCCTACAATGAGCAGTTCTTC. Amino acids: CASSVGEGSYNEQFF.

This CDR3 is CASSESAGLIETQYF. The CDR3 bases are TGCGCCAGCAGTGAGTCCGCAGGGTTGATAGAGACCCAGTACTTC. The chain uses TRBV10-1 and TRBJ2-5, with a weak D call TRBD1 (5 bases). The CDR3 is 15 residues long. The germline V and J ends were trimmed by 0 bases and 4 bases, with 12 bases remaining between them. Germline values: CDR1 WNHNN, CDR2 SYGVQD (reference sequence).

This chain links TRBV10-3 with TRBJ1-3, with a weak D call TRBD1 (5 bases). CDR1 and CDR2 (germline): ENHRY, SYGVKD. Deletions cut 6 bases from V and 2 bases from J, with 14 bases between. The CDR3 contains 15 residues. This CDR3 is CAIRIQAPAGNTIYF. The CDR3 DNA follows: TGTGCCATCAGAATACAGGCACCCGCTGGAAACACCATATATTTT.

V is TRBV24-1 and J is TRBJ1-2; D call uncertain. The V gene's germline CDR1 is KGHDR and CDR2 SFDVKD. V shed 5 bases and J shed 6 bases, with 15 bases lying between them. The CDR3 contains 14 residues. CDR3 sequence: CATSAGREEDGYTF. DNA of the CDR3: TGTGCCACCAGTGCCGGGAGAGAAGAGGATGGCTACACCTTC.

The chain joins TRBV28 to TRBJ1-2; 9 nucleotides match TRBD1. The V segment lost 5 bases and the J segment 14 bases; nucleotides outside the gene matches: 15. The CDR3 runs 14 residues. The germline gives CDR1 MDHEN, CDR2 SYDVKM. CDR3 nucleotides: TGTGCCAGCAGTAGTCCAGGGACAGGGAGCCCGGCGACCTTC. Amino acid sequence: CASSSPGTGSPATF.

This chain links TRBV5-1 with TRBJ1-4; D uncertain. The CDR3 loop spans 12 amino acids. The germline gives CDR1 SGHRS, CDR2 YFSETQ. Trimming removed 3 bases from V and 14 bases from J, with 14 bases in between. CDR3 bases: TGCGCCAGCAGCTACTCAGACGGGATGCTGTTTTTT. The encoded protein is CASSYSDGMLFF.

V is TRBV5-1 and J is TRBJ2-1, with TRBD2 identical over 10 bases. The J segment lost 7 bases and the V segment lost 2 bases, leaving 9 bases of the junction unmatched. Germline lookup yields CDR1 SGHRS and CDR2 YFSETQ. This CDR3 contains 16 residues. Here the CDR3 DNA reads TGCGCCAGCAGCTTTTTCGGTAGCGGGGGGTATAATGAGCAGTTCTTC. This translates into CASSFFGSGGYNEQFF.

The chain employs TRBV5-1 and TRBJ1-1; TRBD1 might be the D (5 bases). The V end lost 7 bases, the J end lost 0 bases, and 16 bases lay between the germline ends. The CDR3 covers 15 residues. The germline V gene encodes CDR1 SGHRS and CDR2 YFSETQ. The CDR3 loop reads CASAPRGGMNTEAFF. CDR3 nucleotide sequence: TGCGCCAGCGCACCCCGGGGGGGGATGAACACTGAAGCTTTCTTT.

The V and J genes are TRBV19 and TRBJ2-5; TRBD1 matches 7 bases. Germline lookup yields CDR1 LNHDA and CDR2 SQIVND (reference sequence). This CDR3 region has 14 residues. After removal of 6 bases from V and 5 bases from J, the junction contained 9 bases not matched to a gene. CDR3 amino acids: CASRPTGYVETQYF. As DNA, the CDR3 is TGTGCCAGTAGGCCGACAGGGTACGTTGAGACCCAGTACTTC.

The sample holds one count of this clone. The chain uses TRBV18 and TRBJ2-7; tentative D call: TRBD2 (5 bases). This CDR3 is built from 14 residues. Looked up from germline, CDR1 is KGHSH and CDR2 is LQKENI. Trimming stripped 2 bases from V and 3 bases from J, with 11 bases between. The CDR3 sequence is CASSPFGDLYEQYV. Here the CDR3 DNA reads TGTGCCAGCTCACCATTCGGGGATCTCTACGAGCAGTACGTC.

The chain couples TRBV28 to TRBJ1-2; TRBD1 matches at 8 bases. The V segment lost 8 bases and the J segment 10 bases; nucleotides outside the gene matches: 15. CDR3 length: 14 amino acids. CDR1 is MDHEN, CDR2 SYDVKM, per germline. The CDR3 protein is CASYQGAGRSVYTF. DNA for the CDR3: TGTGCCAGCTATCAGGGGGCTGGCCGTAGTGTCTACACCTTC.